This entry concerns a single TCR beta chain. The source of the sample is a study of cytomegalovirus exposure and HLA in healthy donors. Primers for the PCR totalled 60 Vbeta and 13 Jbeta. As processed by the authors: In a later analysis, 75 million to 95 million unique TCR beta chains included roughly 11 million shared by two or more donors. TCRdb's copy holds only in-frame clones and misses some; the assay was immunoSEQ multiplex PCR. For V, J and clone size, that table is used; D and trimming come from the DNA. This sample has 180,000 or so clones; roughly 80% occur once, and the top ten carry about 7.6%. The V and J ends lost 3 bases and 1 base respectively, with 22 bases between them. CDR3 size: 18 residues. Per the germline V gene, CDR1 is LGHNA and CDR2 is YSLEER.

The sequence was obtained from a woman aged 40 to 55 in good health and CMV-seropositive. The chain joins TRBV4-3 to TRBJ2-7, with a weak D call TRBD1 (6 bases). Sequenced sample: PBMCs. CDR3 sequence (DNA): TGCGCCAGCAGCCAGGAACTTACCGGGACACTATCGTCCTACGAGCAGTACTTC. It yields the protein CASSQELTGTLSSYEQYF.